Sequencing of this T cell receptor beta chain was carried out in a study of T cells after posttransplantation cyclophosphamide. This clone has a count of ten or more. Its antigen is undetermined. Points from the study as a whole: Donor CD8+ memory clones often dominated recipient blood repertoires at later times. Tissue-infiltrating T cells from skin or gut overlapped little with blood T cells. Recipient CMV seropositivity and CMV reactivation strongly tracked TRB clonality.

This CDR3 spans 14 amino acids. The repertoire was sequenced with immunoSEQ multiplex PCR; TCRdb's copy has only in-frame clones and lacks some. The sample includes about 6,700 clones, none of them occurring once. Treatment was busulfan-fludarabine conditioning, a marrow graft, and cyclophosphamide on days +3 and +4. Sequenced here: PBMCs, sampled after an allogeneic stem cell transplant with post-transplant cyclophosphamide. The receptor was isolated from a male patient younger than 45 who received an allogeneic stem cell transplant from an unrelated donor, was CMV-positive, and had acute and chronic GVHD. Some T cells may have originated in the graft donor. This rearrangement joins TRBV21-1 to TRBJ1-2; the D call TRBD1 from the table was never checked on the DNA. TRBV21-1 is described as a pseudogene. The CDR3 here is CASSMDQGLYGYTF. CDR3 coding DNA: TGTGCCAGCAGCATGGATCAGGGGCTCTATGGCTACACCTTC.